This T cell receptor beta chain comes out of a study of T-cell reconstitution after alpha-beta-depleted transplantation in children listed by TCRdb under 2016. Study-wide context: Using TCR repertoire profiling, the study quantitatively followed how T-cell immune reconstitution unfolded in children after TCRalphabeta/CD19-depleted allogeneic hematopoietic cell transplantation.

Library construction relied on PCR. TCRdb lists the instrument as Illumina HiSeq 2500. Molecular barcoding was employed in the preparation of TCR libraries, with unique molecular identifiers being used to normalize TCRbeta repertoire quantification. The public reads were run again by TCRdb, first through fastp at Q25 and then through MiXCR, and only productive beta chains were kept. All rows with the same CDR3 protein become a single entry with the most common DNA and genes. A total of around 960,000 distinct CDR3 sequences appear in this sample, about 29% of them only once. Roughly 31% of the sample rests with the top ten. On the study overall, not on this receptor specifically: Over the following months the frequencies of hyperexpanded clones went down, and after one year T-cell counts and TCRbeta diversity were mostly credited to newly produced T cells. In some patients, the high TCRbeta diversity seen at day 60 was put down to recipient T cells and intrathymic progenitors that had survived conditioning. The apparently early recovery of alphabetaT-cell counts about two months after transplant reportedly depended on only several hundred rapidly expanded clones that came from non-depleted graft cells.

V and J are truncated by 1 base and 5 bases respectively, leaving an intervening sequence of 12 bases. The CDR3 runs 14 residues from the cysteine to the phenylalanine. Only CDR3 DNA remains: 42 bases, in frame from the first base. CDR1 and CDR2, per the germline V gene (reference sequence), are LGHDT and YNNKEL. Worth noting for this clonotype: Its antigen specificity is not known. No base qualities exist here, and no much larger clone lies one base off it.

The treatment or condition label on this specimen signifies: allogeneic hematopoietic cell transplantation with graft depleted of TCRalphabeta T cells and CD19 B cells. Transplant recipients were children who received TCRalphabeta/CD19-depleted allogeneic hematopoietic cell grafts. The receptor was derived from a boy in the first two years of life who had a stem cell transplant for SCID, so the T cells may come from the graft donor. The receptor chain draws on TRBV3-1 and TRBJ2-7; the D gene is perhaps TRBD2, on 5 matching bases. The sequences come from PBMCs, mostly from graft donor cells, collected 360 days after TCRalphabeta/CD19-depleted stem cell transplant. The CDR3 loop reads CASSQVGSADEQYF. The DNA reads TGTGCCAGCAGCCAAGTGGGTAGCGCGGACGAGCAGTACTTC.